This is a list of T cell receptor beta chains from one sample in a study of blood T cell repertoires in COVID-19. Clones were read by immunoSEQ multiplex PCR, and TCRdb kept only the in-frame ones, dropping some. The sample consists of 150,000 to 180,000 clones, approximately 85% of them appearing once. Sequences were obtained from peripheral blood. Receptor source: a man aged 60 to 69 with COVID-19, enrolled during active disease. The CDR3 runs from the conserved cysteine through the conserved F or W. A D gene is named only where the DNA matches it firmly. The listing skips clone size in some rows; elsewhere it reads once, few, many or a size class.

j_gene	abundance	d_gene	v_gene	CDR3aa	CDR3nt
TRBJ1-6	-	TRBD1	TRBV28	CASSSNTGGSTYNSPLHF	TGTGCCAGCAGTTCGAACACAGGGGGCTCTACCTATAATTCACCCCTCCACTTT
TRBJ1-3	-	-	TRBV5-4	CASSTGGPGNTIYF	TGTGCCAGCAGCACGGGGGGACCTGGAAACACCATATATTTT
TRBJ2-5	-	TRBD2	TRBV4-3	CASSQDLAGEETQYF	TGCGCCAGCAGCCAAGATCTAGCGGGGGAAGAGACCCAGTACTTC
TRBJ1-1	-	-	TRBV29-1	CSVEDRRNTEAFF	TGCAGCGTTGAAGACAGAAGGAACACTGAAGCTTTCTTT
TRBJ1-1	-	TRBD1	TRBV7-2	CASSQQGANTEAFF	TGTGCCAGCAGCCAACAGGGGGCAAACACTGAAGCTTTCTTT
TRBJ2-3	-	-	TRBV19	CASSIPGTDTQYF	TGTGCCAGTAGTATCCCGGGCACAGATACGCAGTATTTT
TRBJ1-4	few	TRBD1	TRBV19	CASMPTGVEIEKLFF	TGTGCCAGTATGCCGACAGGGGTCGAGATTGAAAAACTGTTTTTT
TRBJ1-2	once	-	TRBV27	CASSLSNPGVIGYTF	TGTGCCAGCAGTTTATCGAATCCAGGGGTGATAGGCTACACCTTC
TRBJ2-6	-	TRBD1	TRBV13	CASSSWDRGAGANVLTF	TGTGCCAGCAGCTCCTGGGACAGGGGGGCTGGGGCCAACGTCCTGACTTTC
TRBJ1-3	once	TRBD1	TRBV2	CASSEATGGGNTIYF	TGTGCCAGCAGTGAAGCCACAGGGGGTGGAAACACCATATATTTT
TRBJ2-2	-	-	TRBV6-2/TRBV6-3	CASSLPMNTGELFF	TGTGCCAGCAGTCTACCGATGAACACCGGGGAGCTGTTTTTT
TRBJ2-3	-	-	TRBV9	CASSPRGRDTDTQYF	TGTGCCAGCAGCCCCAGGGGTAGGGACACAGATACGCAGTATTTT
TRBJ2-7	-	-	TRBV19	CASSMTRGYEQYF	TGTGCCAGTAGTATGACACGGGGCTACGAGCAGTACTTC
TRBJ1-2	once	TRBD1	TRBV5-1	CASSLEGAKGYGYTF	TGCGCCAGCAGCTTGGAGGGGGCCAAGGGCTATGGCTACACCTTC
TRBJ1-2	-	-	TRBV7-3	CASSLETGLKDGYTF	TGTGCCAGCAGCCTTGAAACGGGACTGAAAGATGGCTACACCTTC
TRBJ1-1	-	-	TRBV11-2	CASTTPTIGTPNTEAFF	TGTGCCAGCACCACTCCCACGATCGGGACTCCAAACACTGAAGCTTTCTTT